Shown below are 2 T cell receptor beta chains from a single sample sequenced in a study of blood T cell repertoires in COVID-19. Here immunoSEQ multiplex PCR was the method, and the copy in TCRdb shows in-frame clones only, minus some. The repertoire holds roughly 45,000 clones, around nine tenths seen once, with over 15% in the top ten. The sequenced sample consisted of peripheral blood. The receptors were sampled from a man aged 65 to 85 with active COVID-19.

This chain joins TRBV3-1 (or the pseudogene TRBV3-2) and TRBJ2-5, with unresolved D. The V gene lost 4 bases and the J gene lost 1 base, with 7 bases spanning the gap. This CDR3 region has 13 residues. Germline V CDR1 and CDR2: LGHDT, YNNKEL (reference sequence). CDR3 sequence: CASSLAVQETQYF. The CDR3 region has the DNA TGTGCCAGCAGCCTCGCGGTCCAAGAGACCCAGTACTTC.

This clone was counted a few times. This chain connects TRBV28 to TRBJ1-1; D might be TRBD1 (6 bases). Looked up from germline, CDR1 is MDHEN and CDR2 is SYDVKM. The CDR3 spans 16 residues. V lost 6 bases to trimming and J lost 0 bases, with 17 bases between them. The CDR3 loop is CASSSDRKPMNTEAFF. CDR3 in DNA: TGTGCCAGCAGCTCTGACAGGAAACCCATGAACACTGAAGCTTTCTTT. The whole variable domain, remainder taken from reference TRBV28 and TRBJ1-1, is DVKVTQSSRYLVKRTGEKVFLECVQDMDHENMFWYRQDPGLGLRLIYFSYDVKMKEKGDIPEGYSVSREKKERFSLILESASTNQTSMYLCASSSDRKPMNTEAFFGQGTRLTVV.